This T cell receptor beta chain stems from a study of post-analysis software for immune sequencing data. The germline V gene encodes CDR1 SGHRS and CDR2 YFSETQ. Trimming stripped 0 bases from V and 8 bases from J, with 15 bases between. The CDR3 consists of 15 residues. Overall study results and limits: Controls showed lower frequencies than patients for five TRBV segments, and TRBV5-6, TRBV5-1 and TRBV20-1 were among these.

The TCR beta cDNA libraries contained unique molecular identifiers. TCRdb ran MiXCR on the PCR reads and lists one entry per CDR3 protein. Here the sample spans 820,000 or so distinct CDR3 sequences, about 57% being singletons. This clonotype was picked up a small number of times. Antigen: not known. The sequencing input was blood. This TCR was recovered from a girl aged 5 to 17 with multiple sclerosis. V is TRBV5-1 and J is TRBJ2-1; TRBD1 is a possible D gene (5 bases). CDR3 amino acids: CASSLGAGKGDEQFF. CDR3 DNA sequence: TGCGCCAGCAGCTTGGGAGCAGGGAAGGGCGATGAGCAGTTCTTC.